What follows are 11 T cell receptor beta chains derived from one specimen sequenced in a study of T cells after yellow fever vaccination. TCRdb re-derived calls from the 5' RACE reads in MiXCR, one entry per CDR3 protein. The sample yields about 150,000 distinct CDR3 sequences, under 7% seen once. Sequenced here: CD4+ T cells sorted from PBMCs, sampled 10 days after the yellow fever booster vaccination. The receptors were gathered from a man aged 25 to 40 who received the YFV17D yellow fever vaccine.

This clonotype was detected ten times or more. This rearrangement joins TRBV5-1 to TRBJ2-2; no clear D gene. V was shortened by 4 bases and J by 4 bases, with 8 bases between the two germline ends. Germline V lookup: CDR1 SGHRS, CDR2 YFSETQ. The CDR3 runs to 13 residues. The CDR3 loop is CASSKDVTGELFF. The CDR3 DNA sequence: TGCGCCAGCAGCAAGGACGTCACCGGGGAGCTGTTTTTT.

This clonotype has ten or more counts. V is TRBV5-5 and J is TRBJ1-1, with TRBD1 matching over 7 bases. The CDR3 is 15 residues long. The ends lost 8 bases at V and 1 base at J; junction bases unmatched: 11. Germline lookup yields CDR1 SGHKS and CDR2 YYEKEE (reference sequence). DNA for the CDR3: TGTGCCAGTACCGAGGGGGCGCGGGGGAACACTGAAGCTTTCTTT. Translating it yields CASTEGARGNTEAFF.

There are many counts of this clonotype. The rearrangement links TRBV4-3 to TRBJ1-6, with TRBD1 as a possible D gene (6 bases). The CDR3 length is 16 residues. The germline V and J ends were trimmed by 4 bases and 5 bases, with 15 bases remaining between them. The germline CDR1 and CDR2 sequences are LGHNA and YSLEER. DNA of the CDR3: TGCGCCAGCAGCCGCCTGAGGGGGGGAGATAATTCACCCCTCCACTTT. It specifies CASSRLRGGDNSPLHF.

This clonotype was recorded at least ten times. The chain has TRBV9 and TRBJ2-7; 7 bases are shared with TRBD1. Germline values: CDR1 SGDLS, CDR2 YYNGEE. The CDR3 is made up of 15 amino acids. The V gene end was trimmed by 3 bases and the J gene end by 2 bases; junction bases not matched to a gene: 8. CDR3 DNA sequence: TGTGCCAGCAGCGAATCGACAGGGACAACCTACGAGCAGTACTTC. Protein: CASSESTGTTYEQYF.

In its sample, this clonotype was seen many times. The V call is TRBV4-3, the J call TRBJ2-1; D is ambiguous. The CDR3 is 13 amino acids. Germline CDR1 LGHNA, CDR2 YSLEER. Trimming removed 0 bases at V and 7 bases at J, with 7 bases between. This chain's CDR3 is CASSQDSRNEQFF. The CDR3 DNA reads as TGCGCCAGCAGCCAAGATTCACGGAATGAGCAGTTCTTC.

The V call is TRBV6-1, the J call TRBJ1-2; 10 positions match TRBD1. V shed 6 bases and J 3 bases; nucleotides not matched to a gene: 10. This CDR3 has 16 residues. Germline CDR1 reads MNHNS; CDR2 reads SASEGT. In nucleotides, the CDR3 is TGTGCCAGCAGCACACCTCGGACAGGGGGTGACTATGGCTACACCTTC. Translated: CASSTPRTGGDYGYTF.

The J gene is TRBJ2-1, the V gene TRBV6-5, with D perhaps assigned TRBD1 or TRBD2 (5 bases each). Germline V gene sequence: CDR1 MNHEY, CDR2 SVGAGI. The length of the CDR3 is 16 residues. V gave up 4 bases and J gave up 6 bases, with 19 bases separating them. The CDR3 DNA sequence: TGTGCCAGCAGTTCCGTGAGGGACCACGCGGGCAATGAGCAGTTCTTC. Translation gives CASSSVRDHAGNEQFF.

This clonotype has a count of ten or more. The chain has TRBV5-1 and TRBJ1-2; a possible D gene is TRBD1 (5 bases). The germline V gene encodes CDR1 SGHRS and CDR2 YFSETQ. Trimming stripped 0 bases from V and 5 bases from J, with 14 bases between. CDR3 length: 15 residues. The CDR3, as DNA: TGCGCCAGCAGCTTGGACCCGGGGCTCGGGTATGGCTACACCTTC. As protein: CASSLDPGLGYGYTF.

The CDR3 DNA sequence: TGCGCCAGCAGCTTGGGACACTTTACAGATACGCAGTATTTT. Amino acid sequence: CASSLGHFTDTQYF. The chain joins TRBV5-1 to TRBJ2-3, with unresolved D. This CDR3 region has 14 residues. Germline-derived CDR1 and CDR2 are SGHRS and YFSETQ. Trimming stripped 0 bases from V and 3 bases from J, with 8 bases between.

About this clonotype: Just one base apart from a much larger clone, this may be a read error. The chain employs TRBV20-1 and TRBJ1-1; D is uncertain. This CDR3 contains 17 residues. V lost 5 bases and J 1 base, leaving 23 bases between the germline ends. The germline gives CDR1 DFQATT, CDR2 SNEGSKA (reference sequence). CDR3 bases: TGCAGTGCTCCTTCGAAGGGTTCGTATGGGCCGAACACTGAAGCTTTCTTT. As protein: CSAPSKGSYGPNTEAFF.

This clonotype was detected many times. The rearrangement joins TRBV12-3 or TRBV12-4 to TRBJ1-1; D ambiguous. Trimming left V 1 base short and J 3 bases short, with 3 bases between. The CDR3 extends over 12 amino acids. The CDR3 sequence: CASSLGDTEAFF. The CDR3 DNA is TGTGCCAGCAGTTTAGGCGACACTGAAGCTTTCTTT.